The T cell receptor beta chain under discussion was sequenced for a study of blood T cells in healthy people across ages. Study-level points and caveats: Per million T cells, TCR beta diversity dropped roughly linearly as age increased.

The authors ran a second PCR of about 7 to 12 cycles using a sample-barcoded 5' primer and a J-beta primer mix. Every individual sample yielded 3 million or more paired-end reads (each containing CDR3). Each CDR3 protein gets one entry after TCRdb re-called the 5' RACE reads with MiXCR. The table lists approximately 830,000 distinct CDR3 sequences, 62% of them singletons. CDR1 and CDR2 (germline): SGHTA, FQGNSA. CDR3 length: 15 amino acids. V was cut by 0 bases and J by 6 bases, with 12 bases left in between. A remark on this clonotype: Antigen specificity is unknown.

Ranging in age from about 6 to 100, the donors were healthy Caucasian individuals from Russia. Peripheral blood, about 10 milliliters per donor, was collected. V gene TRBV7-2 combines with J gene TRBJ2-1; tentatively, D is TRBD1 or TRBD2 (5 bases each). This clonotype was obtained from a man aged 30 to 45 in good health. What was sequenced was blood. CDR3 DNA sequence: TGTGCCAGCAGCTTAGCCGTGGGGACCCCCAATGAGCAGTTCTTC. Its protein product is CASSLAVGTPNEQFF. Combining the CDR3 with reference TRBV7-2 and TRBJ2-1 gives the whole variable domain GAGVSQSPSNKVTEKGKDVELRCDPISGHTALYWYRQSLGQGLEFLIYFQGNSAPDKSGLPSDRFSAERTGGSVSTLTIQRTQQEDSAVYLCASSLAVGTPNEQFFGPGTRLTVL.